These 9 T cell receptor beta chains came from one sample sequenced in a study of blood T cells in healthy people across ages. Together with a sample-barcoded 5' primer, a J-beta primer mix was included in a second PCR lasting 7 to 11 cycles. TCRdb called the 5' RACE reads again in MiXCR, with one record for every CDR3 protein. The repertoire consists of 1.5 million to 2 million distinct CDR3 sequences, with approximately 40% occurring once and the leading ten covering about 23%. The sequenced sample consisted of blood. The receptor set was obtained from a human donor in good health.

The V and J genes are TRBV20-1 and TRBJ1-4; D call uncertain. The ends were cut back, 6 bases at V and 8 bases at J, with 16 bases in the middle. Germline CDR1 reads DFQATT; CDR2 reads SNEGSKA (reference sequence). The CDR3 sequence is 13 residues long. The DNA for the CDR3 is TGCAGTGCGGCAAGGGATAACGGGGAAAAACTGTTTTTT. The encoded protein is CSAARDNGEKLFF.

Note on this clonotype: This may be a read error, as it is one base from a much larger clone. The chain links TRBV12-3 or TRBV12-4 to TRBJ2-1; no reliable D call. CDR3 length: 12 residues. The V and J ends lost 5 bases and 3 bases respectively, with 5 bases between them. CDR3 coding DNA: TGTGCCAGCAGTGACATCTACAATGAGCAGTTCTTC. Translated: CASSDIYNEQFF.

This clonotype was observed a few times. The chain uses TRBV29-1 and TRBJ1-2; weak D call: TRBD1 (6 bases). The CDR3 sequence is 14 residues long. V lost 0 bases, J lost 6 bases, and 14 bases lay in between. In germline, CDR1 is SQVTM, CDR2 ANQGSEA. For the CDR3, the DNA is TGCAGCGTTGAAGATTTGAGCAGGGGACATGGCTACACCTTC. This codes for CSVEDLSRGHGYTF.

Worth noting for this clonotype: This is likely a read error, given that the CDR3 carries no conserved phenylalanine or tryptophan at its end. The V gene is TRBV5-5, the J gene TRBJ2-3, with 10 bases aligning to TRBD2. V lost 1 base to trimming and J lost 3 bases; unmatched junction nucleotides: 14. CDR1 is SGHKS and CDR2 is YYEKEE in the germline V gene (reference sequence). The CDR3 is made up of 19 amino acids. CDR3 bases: TGTGCCAGCAGCTTGTCCCCTCTGAGGAGCGGGGGGGCTACAGATACGCAGTATTGT. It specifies CASSLSPLRSGGATDTQYC.

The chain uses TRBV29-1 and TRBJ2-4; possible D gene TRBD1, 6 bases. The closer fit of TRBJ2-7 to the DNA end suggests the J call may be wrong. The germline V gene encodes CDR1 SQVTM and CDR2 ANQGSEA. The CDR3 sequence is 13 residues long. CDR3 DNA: TGCAGCGTCGCCCTCACAGGGATGCGCGAGCAGTACTTC. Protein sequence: CSVALTGMREQYF.

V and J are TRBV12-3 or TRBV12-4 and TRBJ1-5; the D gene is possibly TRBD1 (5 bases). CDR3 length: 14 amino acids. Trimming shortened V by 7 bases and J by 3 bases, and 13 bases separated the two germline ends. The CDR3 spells CASTQGPFNQPQHF. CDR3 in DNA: TGTGCCAGCACCCAGGGCCCGTTCAATCAGCCCCAGCATTTT.

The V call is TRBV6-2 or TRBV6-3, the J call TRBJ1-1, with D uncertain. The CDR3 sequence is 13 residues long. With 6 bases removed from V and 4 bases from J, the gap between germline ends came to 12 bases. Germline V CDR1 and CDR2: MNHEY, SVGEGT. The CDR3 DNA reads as TGTGCCAGCAGCTTACTTTACACCACTGAAGCTTTCTTT. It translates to CASSLLYTTEAFF.

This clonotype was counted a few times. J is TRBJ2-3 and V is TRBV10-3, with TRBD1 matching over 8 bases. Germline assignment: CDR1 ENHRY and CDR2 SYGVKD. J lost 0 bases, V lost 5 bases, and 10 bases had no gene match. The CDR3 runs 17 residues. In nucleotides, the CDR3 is TGTGCCATCAGTCGGAGCCTTGGGACAGGCAGCACAGATACGCAGTATTTT. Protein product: CAISRSLGTGSTDTQYF.

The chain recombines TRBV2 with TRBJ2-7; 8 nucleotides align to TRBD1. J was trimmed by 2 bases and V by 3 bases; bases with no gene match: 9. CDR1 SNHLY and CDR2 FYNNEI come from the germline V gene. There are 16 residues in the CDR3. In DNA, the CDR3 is TGTGCCAGCAGTGATATCGGACAGGGCTGGCCCTACGAGCAGTACTTC. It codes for CASSDIGQGWPYEQYF. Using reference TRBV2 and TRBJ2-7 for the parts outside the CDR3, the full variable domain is EPEVTQTPSHQVTQMGQEVILRCVPISNHLYFYWYRQILGQKVEFLVSFYNNEISEKSEIFDDQFSVERPDGSNFTLKIRSTKLEDSAMYFCASSDIGQGWPYEQYFGPGTRLTVT.